The 20 T cell receptor beta chains reported below all come from one sample, sequenced in a study of blood T cell repertoires in COVID-19. Here immunoSEQ multiplex PCR was the method, and the copy in TCRdb shows in-frame clones only, minus some. The sample consists of approximately 150,000 clones, roughly 82% of them appearing once. Input material: peripheral blood. The source of these receptors is a woman between 65 and 79 years old with acute or convalescent COVID-19.

The J gene is TRBJ1-5, the V gene TRBV19, with 10 bases identical to TRBD1. CDR3 length: 16 residues. J gave up 1 base and V 6 bases, and 6 bases lay outside the gene matches. From germline, CDR1 is LNHDA and CDR2 SQIVND (reference sequence). CDR3 in DNA: TGTGCCAGTAGACTAAGGACAGGGGGAAGCAATCAGCCCCAGCATTTT. This sequence encodes CASRLRTGGSNQPQHF. Full variable domain (outside the CDR3, taken from reference TRBV19 and TRBJ1-5): DGGITQSPKYLFRKEGQNVTLSCEQNLNHDAMYWYRQDPGQGLRLIYYSQIVNDFQKGDIAEGYSVSREKKESFPLTVTSAQKNPTAFYLCASRLRTGGSNQPQHFGDGTRLSIL.

The rearrangement joins TRBV18 to TRBJ2-7; 8 bases match TRBD1. Germline CDR1 KGHSH, CDR2 LQKENI. V dropped 3 bases and J dropped 4; count of bases not matched to a gene: 17. The CDR3 covers 18 residues. The CDR3 sequence is CASSPRLSTGGRHYEQYF. The CDR3 DNA reads TGTGCCAGCTCACCTAGGCTTTCTACAGGGGGTAGACATTACGAGCAGTACTTC.

V and J are TRBV29-1 and TRBJ2-5, with 7 bases lining up with TRBD1. Trimming took 2 bases from V and 5 from J; bases not matched to a gene: 5. The germline gives CDR1 SQVTM, CDR2 ANQGSEA. This CDR3 region has 13 residues. The CDR3: CSVELTGLETQYF. In DNA form, the CDR3 reads TGCAGCGTTGAACTGACAGGGCTGGAGACCCAGTACTTC. Using reference TRBV29-1 and TRBJ2-5 for the parts outside the CDR3, the full variable domain is SAVISQKPSRDICQRGTSLTIQCQVDSQVTMMFWYRQQPGQSLTLIATANQGSEATYESGFVIDKFPISRPNLTFSTLTVSNMSPEDSSIYLCSVELTGLETQYFGPGTRLLVL.

This clone was seen a handful of times. CDR3 protein: CASSSRKGQASYEQYF. The DNA for the CDR3 is TGTGCCAGCAGCTCCAGGAAGGGACAGGCCTCCTACGAGCAGTACTTC. The V call is TRBV5-6, the J call TRBJ2-7; TRBD1 matches at 8 bases. The CDR3 is made up of 16 amino acids. Germline values: CDR1 SGHDT, CDR2 YYEEEE. V shed 3 bases and J 0 bases; nucleotides not matched to a gene: 8.

This clone was counted once. V is TRBV6-5 and J is TRBJ1-3; TRBD1 aligns across 10 bases. The CDR3 is made up of 16 amino acids. Per germline, CDR1 MNHEY and CDR2 SVGAGI. Trimming cost V 4 bases and J 3 bases; bases outside gene matches: 6. CDR3 bases: TGTGCCAGCAGTTCCCAGACAGGGGGCCGTGGAAACACCATATATTTT. Residues: CASSSQTGGRGNTIYF.

The chain links TRBV12-3 or TRBV12-4 to TRBJ2-5; 8 nucleotides agree with TRBD2. The junction had 5 bases not matched to a gene; V was cut back by 6 bases and J by 5 bases. The CDR3 totals 13 residues. CDR3 in amino acids: CASSVAGWETQYF. For the CDR3, the DNA is TGTGCCAGCAGCGTAGCGGGGTGGGAGACCCAGTACTTC.

V is TRBV19 and J is TRBJ2-7; the match to TRBD1 covers 7 bases. The J segment lost 2 bases and the V segment lost 3 bases, leaving 13 bases of the junction unmatched. CDR3 length: 17 amino acids. The V gene's germline CDR1 is LNHDA and CDR2 SQIVND (reference sequence). The DNA for the CDR3 is TGTGCCAGTAGTATTGCGAAGGGTGGGACAGTCGCCTACGAGCAGTACTTC. Its translation is CASSIAKGGTVAYEQYF.

This chain links TRBV18 with TRBJ2-3; perhaps TRBD1 as D (6 bases). This CDR3 has 16 amino acids. Per germline, CDR1 KGHSH and CDR2 LQKENI. V was cut by 2 bases and J by 0 bases, with 12 bases left in between. Written as DNA, the CDR3 is TGTGCCAGCTCACCAAGAGGACAGACTAGCACAGATACGCAGTATTTT. Translation gives CASSPRGQTSTDTQYF. The full variable domain, its missing parts supplied by reference TRBV18 and TRBJ2-3, is NAGVMQNPRHLVRRRGQEARLRCSPMKGHSHVYWYRQLPEEGLKFMVYLQKENIIDESGMPKERFSAEFPKEGPSILRIQQVVRGDSAAYFCASSPRGQTSTDTQYFGPGTRLTVL.

This clone appeared a few times. This rearrangement joins TRBV28 to TRBJ2-6; D remains unclear. Trimming removed 5 bases from V and 0 bases from J, with 5 bases in between. The V gene's germline CDR1 is MDHEN and CDR2 SYDVKM. The CDR3 is 14 residues long. CDR3: CASSVHSGANVLTF. The CDR3 nucleotides are TGTGCCAGCAGTGTCCACTCTGGGGCCAACGTCCTGACTTTC.

This clone was found a few times. The chain couples TRBV30 to TRBJ1-2; D is possibly TRBD1 (5 bases). V was trimmed by 5 bases and J by 8 bases, leaving 21 bases between them. The CDR3 spans 14 residues. Germline lookup yields CDR1 GTSNPN and CDR2 SVGIG (reference sequence). CDR3 nucleotide sequence: TGTGCCTGGGAACGGGGAGGGACCATGGGGGGCTACACCTTC. Amino acid sequence: CAWERGGTMGGYTF.

V and J are TRBV5-1 and TRBJ2-5; weak D call: TRBD1 (5 bases). Looked up from germline, CDR1 is SGHRS and CDR2 is YFSETQ. V lost 1 base, J lost 1 base, and 11 bases lay in between. The CDR3 is 15 residues long. DNA of the CDR3: TGCGCCAGCAGCTTGCCAGGGCAGATCCAAGAGACCCAGTACTTC. This translates into CASSLPGQIQETQYF.

This chain joins TRBV28 and TRBJ1-1; 7 bases match TRBD1. Germline assignment: CDR1 MDHEN and CDR2 SYDVKM. There are 15 residues in the CDR3. Trimming removed 5 bases from V and 1 base from J; junction bases left unmatched: 7. The CDR3 loop reads CASSPPGQSNTEAFF. The CDR3 DNA reads TGTGCCAGCAGTCCGCCGGGACAGTCGAACACTGAAGCTTTCTTT.

This clone was found once. The CDR3 DNA is TGTGCCAGCAGCCAAACGGACAGGGCCTCCTACGAGCAGTACTTC. Encoded protein: CASSQTDRASYEQYF. The V gene is TRBV5-6, the J gene TRBJ2-7; TRBD1 matches 8 bases. Germline CDR1 is SGHDT and CDR2 is YYEEEE. The CDR3 is 15 amino acids. The J segment lost 0 bases and the V segment lost 4 bases, leaving 6 bases of the junction unmatched.

The rearrangement links TRBV30 to TRBJ2-1; 8 positions agree with TRBD2. From germline, CDR1 is GTSNPN and CDR2 SVGIG (reference sequence). Trimming took 0 bases from V and 0 from J; bases not matched to a gene: 7. This CDR3 contains 17 residues. DNA for the CDR3: TGTGCCTGGAGTGTGACTTACGGGGGGGACTCCTACAATGAGCAGTTCTTC. Residues: CAWSVTYGGDSYNEQFF.

The chain uses TRBV5-1 and TRBJ1-6; no definite D call. This CDR3 spans 16 amino acids. V lost 5 bases and J 0 bases, leaving 12 bases between the germline ends. Per the germline V gene, CDR1 is SGHRS and CDR2 is YFSETQ. In DNA, the CDR3 is TGCGCCAGCAGAGTCGACCCTAGCTCCTATAATTCACCCCTCCACTTT. Translated, it gives CASRVDPSSYNSPLHF.

The rearrangement joins TRBV30 to TRBJ1-3; D is unresolved. Looked up from germline, CDR1 is GTSNPN and CDR2 is SVGIG (reference sequence). The CDR3 length is 14 residues. V shed 5 bases and J shed 0 bases, with 11 bases lying between them. CDR3 nucleotides: TGTGCCTGGGCAGATTGGAGCTCTGGAAACACCATATATTTT. Its protein product is CAWADWSSGNTIYF.

The chain is built from TRBV10-3 and TRBJ2-3; 12 nucleotides match TRBD2. J was trimmed by 2 bases and V by 8 bases; bases with no gene match: 5. The CDR3 sequence is 15 residues long. Germline loops: CDR1 ENHRY, CDR2 SYGVKD. The CDR3 sequence is CAIAPSGRDTDTQYF. CDR3 in DNA: TGTGCCATCGCCCCTAGCGGGAGGGACACAGATACGCAGTATTTT.

The rearrangement links TRBV12-5 to TRBJ1-6, with D unclear. The CDR3 has 16 amino acids. CDR1 and CDR2 (germline): LGHNT, FRNRAP. Trimming removed 3 bases at V and 9 bases at J, with 18 bases between. CDR3 in amino acids: CASGLGGSSRSSPLHF. CDR3 DNA: TGTGCTAGTGGTTTAGGAGGGTCAAGTAGAAGTTCACCCCTCCACTTT.

There are a few counts of this clone. The rearrangement joins TRBV10-3 to TRBJ2-7; perhaps TRBD2 as D (7 bases). Looked up from germline, CDR1 is ENHRY and CDR2 is SYGVKD. CDR3 length: 13 residues. Trimming removed 10 bases at V and 6 bases at J, with 19 bases between. CDR3 protein: CASSQDRGAEQYF. CDR3 nucleotide sequence: TGTGCCAGCAGCCAAGACCGGGGGGCCGAGCAGTACTTC.

This clone was recorded once. V gene TRBV7-2 combines with J gene TRBJ2-1; TRBD2 is a possible D gene (6 bases). Trimming left V 4 bases short and J 2 bases short, with 18 bases between. Germline loops: CDR1 SGHTA, CDR2 FQGNSA. This CDR3 has 17 amino acids. The CDR3 DNA reads TGTGCCAGCAGCTCGGGACTTCTGATAATTACCTACAATGAGCAGTTCTTC. As protein: CASSSGLLIITYNEQFF.